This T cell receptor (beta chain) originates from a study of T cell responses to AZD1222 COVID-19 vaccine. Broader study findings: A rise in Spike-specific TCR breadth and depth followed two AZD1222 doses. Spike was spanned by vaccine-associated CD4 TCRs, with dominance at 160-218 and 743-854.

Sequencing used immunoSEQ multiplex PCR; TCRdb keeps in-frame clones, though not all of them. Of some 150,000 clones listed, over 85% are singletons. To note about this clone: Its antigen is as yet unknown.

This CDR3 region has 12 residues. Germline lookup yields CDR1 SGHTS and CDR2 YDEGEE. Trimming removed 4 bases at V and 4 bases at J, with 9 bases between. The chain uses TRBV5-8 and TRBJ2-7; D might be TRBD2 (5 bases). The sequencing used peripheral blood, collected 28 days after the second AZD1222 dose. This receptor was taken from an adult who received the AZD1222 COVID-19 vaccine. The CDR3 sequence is CASSKGGYEQYF. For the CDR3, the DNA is TGTGCCAGCAGCAAAGGAGGTTACGAGCAGTACTTC.